This T cell receptor (beta chain) stems from a study of Graves' ophthalmopathy and Graves' hyperthyroidism. Study-wide points: Detection in blood was also observed for most expanded thyroid clonotypes above 0.001 frequency.

TCR beta CDR3 regions were amplified from RNA transcripts. HTBI primers were employed in first-round RT-PCR, then a second-round multiplex PCR followed. TCRdb recomputed calls from the multiplex PCR reads with MiXCR, one row per CDR3 protein. The table includes 400,000 or so distinct CDR3 sequences, about 18% detected once. This clonotype occurred many times. Antigen: not known. The V gene end was trimmed by 8 bases and the J gene end by 3 bases; junction bases not matched to a gene: 9. This CDR3 region has 13 residues. CDR1 is DFQATT and CDR2 is SNEGSKA in the germline V gene (reference sequence). This receptor was obtained from an adult woman with stable Graves' hyperthyroidism. J is TRBJ1-2 and V is TRBV20-1; 7 bases fit TRBD1. The sequenced sample consisted of peripheral blood. Here the CDR3 DNA reads TGCAGTTACAAGATAACAGGGGACTATGGCTACACCTTC. The encoded protein is CSYKITGDYGYTF.